This T cell receptor beta chain appears in the sequencing data of a study of T cell repertoires in cytomegalovirus infection. Study-wide points: HLA-C-restricted CMV clonotypes gave the most frequent clonotype in two of eight donors.

TCRdb itself ran the reads through MiXCR, one entry per CDR3 protein. The sample lists about 100,000 distinct CDR3 sequences, more than 20% occurring once. This clonotype was seen more than once but under ten times. Its matching antigen is unknown. V was pared by 3 bases and J by 5 bases, with 11 bases between. CDR1 and CDR2 from the germline V gene are LGHNA and YSLEER. The CDR3 is made up of 13 amino acids. This receptor was taken from a human donor in good health (CMV status not recorded). Some clones in this sample may be carry-over from other donors' samples. Specimen: CD8+ T cells from PBMCs. The chain uses TRBV4-3 and TRBJ2-7; D is unresolved. The CDR3 nucleotides are TGCGCCAGCAGCCAGGGAACCAAGGACGAGCAGTACTTC. It encodes CASSQGTKDEQYF.